These 17 T cell receptor beta chains share one sample of origin, sequenced in a study of blood T cell repertoires in COVID-19 (dated by TCRdb to the early 2020s). Library preparation was by the immunoSEQ multiplex PCR assay. The source is immuneACCESS, and TCRdb retained only in-frame sequences with V and J called. Part of the clones is not carried over; for the studies checked, unresolved V genes explain less than half of this, and the remainder is unexplained. In this sample the table shows just under 30,000 clones, less than 90% of which occur a single time. The ten most abundant clones make up 24% of the sample. The sequenced material came from peripheral blood. Source of these receptors: a human donor with active COVID-19. The donor label of this sample is uncertain.

V gene TRBV7-9 combines with J gene TRBJ1-4, with TRBD1 matching 10 bases. CDR1 is SEHNR, CDR2 FQNEAQ, per germline (reference sequence). The length of the CDR3 is 14 residues. After removal of 7 bases from V and 3 bases from J, the junction contained 2 bases not matched to a gene. CDR3 sequence: CASTDRGSNEKLFF. In DNA, the CDR3 is TGTGCCAGCACGGACAGGGGGTCTAATGAAAAACTGTTTTTT.

J is TRBJ2-7 and V is TRBV28, with D perhaps matching TRBD1 (5 bases). With 4 bases removed from V and 2 bases from J, the gap between germline ends came to 12 bases. The CDR3 is 14 amino acids. Germline CDR1 reads MDHEN; CDR2 reads SYDVKM. DNA of the CDR3: TGTGCCAGCAGTTCGACAGAAACCCCCTACGAGCAGTACTTC. It encodes CASSSTETPYEQYF.

This rearrangement joins TRBV2 to TRBJ1-4, with 8 bases matching TRBD1. Looked up from germline, CDR1 is SNHLY and CDR2 is FYNNEI. CDR3 size: 14 residues. Germline trimming cut 6 bases from V and 2 bases from J; bases unmatched to any gene: 2. The CDR3 region has the DNA TGTGCCAGCAGGGGGGACAGGACTAATGAAAAACTGTTTTTT. Protein product: CASRGDRTNEKLFF.

J is TRBJ1-6 and V is TRBV20-1; D gene unclear. The CDR3 covers 13 residues. Germline values: CDR1 DFQATT, CDR2 SNEGSKA (reference sequence). Trimming pared 3 bases from V and 6 bases from J, leaving 9 bases between. In nucleotides, the CDR3 is TGCAGTGCTAGTGAGACTTTTAATTCACCCCTCCACTTT. Its protein product is CSASETFNSPLHF.

CDR3 sequence: CASSPGGRETQYF. In nucleotides, the CDR3 is TGCGCCAGCAGCCCGGGGGGGCGGGAGACCCAGTACTTC. The genes are TRBV5-1 and TRBJ2-5; 8 bases align to TRBD2. This CDR3 is built from 13 residues. From germline, CDR1 is SGHRS and CDR2 YFSETQ. V gave up 4 bases and J gave up 5 bases; unmatched junction bases: 4.

In this sample, this clone turned up once. This rearrangement joins TRBV19 to TRBJ1-2; tentative D call: TRBD1 (5 bases). From germline, CDR1 is LNHDA and CDR2 SQIVND (reference sequence). The CDR3 consists of 12 residues. The ends were cut back, 5 bases at V and 4 bases at J, with 8 bases in the middle. In nucleotides, the CDR3 is TGTGCCAGTAGTTCAAGGGGCTATGGCTACACCTTC. Translated, it gives CASSSRGYGYTF.

The chain joins TRBV19 to TRBJ2-2; 8 nucleotides align to TRBD1. The CDR3 extends over 15 amino acids. Germline assignment: CDR1 LNHDA and CDR2 SQIVND (reference sequence). Trimming at V came to 6 bases and at J to 4 bases, leaving 7 bases not matched to a gene. The CDR3 sequence: CASSLGQGVTGELFF. CDR3 sequence (DNA): TGTGCCAGTAGCCTCGGACAGGGAGTCACCGGGGAGCTGTTTTTT.

Relative to its sample, this clone is medium-sized. V gene TRBV6-1 combines with J gene TRBJ1-6, with a tentative D call TRBD1 (6 bases). This CDR3 is built from 14 residues. Trimming removed 2 bases from V and 11 bases from J, with 13 bases in between. In germline, CDR1 is MNHNS, CDR2 SASEGT. DNA of the CDR3: TGTGCCAGCAGTGAACGACAGGTTTTAACACCCCTCCACTTT. It specifies CASSERQVLTPLHF.

This clone was counted a few times. This rearrangement joins TRBV11-2 to TRBJ2-3; no firm D call. CDR1 and CDR2 (germline): SGHAT, FQNNGV. The CDR3 spans 12 residues. Between the trimmed V and J ends, which lost 7 bases and 6 bases, there was a span of 11 bases. The chain's CDR3 is CASTPSTDTQYF. In nucleotides, the CDR3 is TGTGCCAGCACCCCGAGTACGGATACGCAGTATTTT.

This clone was counted a single time. This chain connects TRBV10-3 to TRBJ2-7, with 7 bases identical to TRBD1. Germline lookup yields CDR1 ENHRY and CDR2 SYGVKD. This CDR3 is 12 amino acids long. V lost 9 bases, J lost 7 bases, and 9 bases stayed unmatched. The CDR3 spells CAMGTVMQEQYF. CDR3 DNA: TGTGCCATGGGGACAGTCATGCAGGAGCAGTACTTC.

This sequence joins TRBV4-1 and TRBJ2-7; no firm D call. The CDR3 totals 15 residues. The V and J ends lost 0 bases and 0 bases respectively, with 9 bases between them. Germline values: CDR1 MGHRA, CDR2 YSYEKL. CDR3 in DNA: TGCGCCAGCAGCCAAGAGGGCAGGTACTCCTACGAGCAGTACTTC. Its translation is CASSQEGRYSYEQYF.

The chain employs TRBV28 and TRBJ2-7, with a weak D call TRBD1 (6 bases). CDR1 and CDR2 (germline): MDHEN, SYDVKM. V lost 6 bases, J lost 3 bases, and 15 bases lay in between. This CDR3 has 14 amino acids. CDR3 sequence reads: CASRRYTGIYEQYF. CDR3 nucleotides: TGTGCCAGCAGAAGATATACAGGGATCTACGAGCAGTACTTC.

This rearrangement joins TRBV7-8 to TRBJ2-6; D is ambiguous. V shed 0 bases and J shed 0 bases, with 6 bases lying between them. The germline CDR1 and CDR2 sequences are SGHVS and FQNEAQ. The CDR3 runs 16 residues. The CDR3 loop is CASSLAPFSGANVLTF. The CDR3 DNA follows: TGTGCCAGCAGCTTAGCCCCGTTCTCTGGGGCCAACGTCCTGACTTTC.

The chain uses TRBV2 and TRBJ1-6, with 8 bases matching TRBD1. The junction had 6 bases not matched to a gene; V was cut back by 7 bases and J by 10 bases. Germline CDR1 is SNHLY and CDR2 is FYNNEI. The CDR3 is made up of 13 amino acids. CDR3 nucleotides: TGTGCCAGCATAGGACAGGGCAACTCACCCCTCCACTTT. It specifies CASIGQGNSPLHF.

The rearrangement uses TRBV19 and TRBJ2-2; 7 bases agree with TRBD1. The junction had 5 bases not matched to a gene; V was cut back by 6 bases and J by 7 bases. The CDR3 loop spans 13 amino acids. Germline CDR1 reads LNHDA; CDR2 reads SQIVND (reference sequence). The CDR3 loop is CASSLTGVGELFF. The CDR3 DNA sequence: TGTGCCAGTAGCCTAACAGGGGTCGGGGAGCTGTTTTTT.

The rearrangement joins TRBV7-9 to TRBJ2-3, with D tentatively TRBD2 (6 bases). Germline V gives CDR1 SEHNR, CDR2 FQNEAQ (reference sequence). The CDR3 runs 16 residues. V lost 4 bases, J lost 2 bases, and 16 bases lay in between. The CDR3 DNA reads TGTGCCAGCAGCTCGGGAACCCTGGACTACACAGATACGCAGTATTTT. It encodes CASSSGTLDYTDTQYF.

The rearrangement joins TRBV11-2 to TRBJ2-7; 11 bases agree with TRBD1. Germline CDR1 SGHAT, CDR2 FQNNGV. The CDR3 is 14 amino acids. J was trimmed by 3 bases and V by 3 bases; bases with no gene match: 1. The CDR3, as DNA: TGTGCCAGCAGCTTGGGGACAGGGGGCTACGAGCAGTACTTC. It encodes CASSLGTGGYEQYF.